Each of the 5 T cell receptor beta chains below was sequenced from the same sample in a study of metastatic and nonmetastatic thyroid tumors. Every patient was untreated before thyroid surgery. TCRdb re-called clones from the PCR reads using MiXCR. Here the sample spans over 50,000 clones, under 30% being singletons. Sequenced material: blood. These receptors were obtained from a female donor with papillary thyroid cancer or a benign thyroid nodule (not recorded which). Some clones in this sample may be carry-over from other donors' samples.

The rearrangement uses TRBV27 and TRBJ2-2; D uncertain. Trimming took 5 bases from V and 1 from J, leaving 8 bases between them. The germline CDR1 and CDR2 sequences are MNHEY and SMNVEV (reference sequence). This CDR3 has 14 amino acids. CDR3 residues: CASSVGRNTGELFF. DNA of the CDR3: TGTGCCAGCAGTGTCGGACGGAACACCGGGGAGCTGTTTTTT.

The table lists this clone with a few counts. The genes are TRBV19 and TRBJ2-7, with D possibly TRBD2 on 6 matching bases. Trimming took 5 bases from V and 3 from J, leaving 17 bases between them. The germline CDR1 and CDR2 sequences are LNHDA and SQIVND (reference sequence). The CDR3 runs 15 residues. In DNA, the CDR3 is TGTGCCAGTAGTCCCGGTTGGGGGACTTTCTACGAGCAGTACTTC. Amino acid sequence: CASSPGWGTFYEQYF. Variable domain in full (rest from reference TRBV19 and TRBJ2-7): DGGITQSPKYLFRKEGQNVTLSCEQNLNHDAMYWYRQDPGQGLRLIYYSQIVNDFQKGDIAEGYSVSREKKESFPLTVTSAQKNPTAFYLCASSPGWGTFYEQYFGPGTRLTVT.

The chain uses TRBV20-1 and TRBJ2-7; TRBD2 matches 7 bases. CDR3 length equals 16 residues. Germline values: CDR1 DFQATT, CDR2 SNEGSKA (reference sequence). The J segment lost 1 base and the V segment lost 1 base, leaving 10 bases of the junction unmatched. The CDR3 DNA sequence: TGCAGTGCTAGAGCCATCAGACTAGCCGCTTCCTACGAGCAGTACTTC. Protein product: CSARAIRLAASYEQYF.

This clone has just a few counts. The junction departs from germline at one end; a sequencing error may be responsible. The rearrangement joins TRBV28 to TRBJ2-7; the D is unclear. The germline V gene encodes CDR1 MDHEN and CDR2 SYDVKM. This CDR3 is built from 13 residues. The CDR3 DNA reads as TGTGCCAGCGGTTTGGTCCTCTCCTACGAGCAGTACTTC. This codes for CASGLVLSYEQYF.

The chain has TRBV4-2 and TRBJ2-3; D is undetermined. This CDR3 comprises 15 residues. Germline CDR1 reads LGHNA; CDR2 reads YNFKEQ. V shed 3 bases and J shed 4 bases, with 14 bases lying between them. The CDR3 reads CASSQWVGSADTQYF. As DNA, the CDR3 is TGTGCCAGCAGCCAGTGGGTGGGGTCTGCAGATACGCAGTATTTT.